The 17 T cell receptor beta chains listed next were all sequenced from one sample in a study of early T cells in non-severe SARS-CoV-2 infection. TCRdb re-analysed the 5' RACE reads in MiXCR, keeping a single row per CDR3 protein. Of 95,000 to 100,000 distinct CDR3 sequences in the sample, 11% were seen once. Material: whole blood. Receptors were obtained from an adult who was a healthcare worker with PCR-confirmed SARS-CoV-2 infection or an uninfected control (not recorded which).

This clonotype was seen more than once but under ten times. The DNA for the CDR3 is TGTGCCAGCAGCGATGACTACGAGCAGTACTTC. It encodes CASSDDYEQYF. This sequence joins TRBV7-9 and TRBJ2-7; no firm D call. The V end was cut by 5 bases, the J end by 3 bases, with 5 bases between. The CDR3 consists of 11 residues. Per germline, CDR1 SEHNR and CDR2 FQNEAQ (reference sequence). The full variable domain, completed using reference TRBV7-9 and TRBJ2-7, is DTGVSQNPRHKITKRGQNVTFRCDPISEHNRLYWYRQTLGQGPEFLTYFQNEAQLEKSRLLSDRFSAERPKGSFSTLEIQRTEQGDSAMYLCASSDDYEQYFGPGTRLTVT.

The V and J genes are TRBV20-1 and TRBJ2-7, with 7 bases fitting TRBD1. This CDR3 comprises 14 residues. Trimming at V came to 6 bases and at J to 1 base, leaving 9 bases not matched to a gene. The germline CDR1 and CDR2 sequences are DFQATT and SNEGSKA (reference sequence). CDR3 loop: CSATDRERSYEQYF. The CDR3 nucleotides are TGCAGTGCAACCGACAGGGAGAGGTCCTACGAGCAGTACTTC.

The sample holds a few counts of this clonotype. The V and J genes are TRBV7-2 and TRBJ2-3; 7 bases align to TRBD1. With V trimmed by 2 bases and J by 2 bases, 7 bases remained unmatched. Per the germline V gene, CDR1 is SGHTA and CDR2 is FQGNSA. The CDR3 sequence is 16 residues long. The CDR3 DNA follows: TGTGCCAGCAGCTTATCTTTCACAGGGGTCACAGATACGCAGTATTTT. It specifies CASSLSFTGVTDTQYF.

The V gene is TRBV6-2 or TRBV6-3, the J gene TRBJ2-4, with 12 nucleotides matching TRBD1. In germline, CDR1 is MNHEY, CDR2 SVGEGT. V was pared by 5 bases and J by 4 bases, with 9 bases of the junction left unmatched. The CDR3 is 17 amino acids. The CDR3 loop is CASSRAGQGAKKNIQYF. As DNA, the CDR3 is TGTGCCAGCAGTCGTGCGGGACAGGGGGCAAAAAAAAACATTCAGTACTTC.

V and J are TRBV12-3 or TRBV12-4 and TRBJ1-5; no firm D call. The germline V and J ends were trimmed by 4 bases and 7 bases, with 11 bases remaining between them. There are 13 residues in the CDR3. CDR3 sequence (DNA): TGTGCCAGCAGTTCCGGAGGTCGACAGCCCCAGCATTTT. As protein: CASSSGGRQPQHF.

CDR3 sequence: CASSLESRVRDTEAFF. CDR3 in DNA: TGTGCCAGCAGCTTAGAAAGCAGGGTAAGGGACACTGAAGCTTTCTTT. The chain couples TRBV7-2 to TRBJ1-1; D possibly corresponds to TRBD1 (5 bases). Germline CDR1 is SGHTA and CDR2 is FQGNSA. This CDR3 contains 16 residues. V gave up 1 base and J gave up 3 bases, with 15 bases separating them. Full variable domain (missing parts from reference TRBV7-2 and TRBJ1-1): GAGVSQSPSNKVTEKGKDVELRCDPISGHTALYWYRQSLGQGLEFLIYFQGNSAPDKSGLPSDRFSAERTGGSVSTLTIQRTQQEDSAVYLCASSLESRVRDTEAFFGQGTRLTVV.

The rearrangement uses TRBV7-2 and TRBJ2-1; D gene uncertain. Looked up from germline, CDR1 is SGHTA and CDR2 is FQGNSA. The CDR3 consists of 13 residues. V was cut by 6 bases and J by 5 bases, with 11 bases left in between. CDR3 bases: TGTGCCAGCAGTCCATCAGCCGACAATGAGCAGTTCTTC. Residues: CASSPSADNEQFF.

To note about this clonotype: This CDR3 is missing its conserved last phenylalanine or tryptophan, likely due to a read error. The chain is built from TRBV5-4 and TRBJ2-3; no reliable D call. With 4 bases removed from V and 3 bases from J, the gap between germline ends came to 12 bases. The germline V gene encodes CDR1 SGHNT and CDR2 YYREEE (reference sequence). The CDR3 length is 14 residues. The CDR3 is CASSPTRLTDTQYI. DNA for the CDR3: TGTGCCAGCAGCCCCACCCGATTGACAGATACGCAGTATATT.

This clonotype has just a few counts. The chain combines TRBV4-1 with TRBJ2-7; TRBD1 matches at 8 bases. The CDR3 extends over 17 amino acids. Germline V gives CDR1 MGHRA, CDR2 YSYEKL. The V gene end was trimmed by 2 bases and the J gene end by 2 bases; junction bases not matched to a gene: 11. CDR3 nucleotides: TGCGCCAGCAGCCAAACACTAATACGACAGGGGACCTACGAGCAGTACTTC. The encoded protein is CASSQTLIRQGTYEQYF.

The chain combines TRBV4-1 with TRBJ2-7; D tentatively fits TRBD1 or TRBD2 (6 bases each). Germline V CDR1 and CDR2: MGHRA, YSYEKL. V was cut by 0 bases and J by 1 base, with 13 bases left in between. This CDR3 is 16 amino acids long. The CDR3 sequence: CASSQDGGGMSYEQYF. The CDR3 DNA follows: TGCGCCAGCAGCCAAGACGGGGGCGGAATGTCCTACGAGCAGTACTTC.

In its sample, this clonotype was seen many times. The chain combines TRBV5-1 with TRBJ1-1, with 8 bases matching TRBD1. The CDR3 is made up of 14 amino acids. After removal of 5 bases from V and 4 bases from J, the junction contained 7 bases not matched to a gene. Germline values: CDR1 SGHRS, CDR2 YFSETQ. The CDR3 nucleotides are TGCGCCAGCAGGTATGGACAGGGAGGCACTGAAGCTTTCTTT. Translation: CASRYGQGGTEAFF.

This rearrangement joins TRBV14 to TRBJ2-1; TRBD2 agrees at 12 bases. The CDR3 runs to 18 residues. Germline V gene lookup returns CDR1 SGHDN and CDR2 FVKESK. Trimming cost V 0 bases and J 7 bases; bases outside gene matches: 10. The CDR3: CASSQDAQTSGRWNEQFF. In nucleotides, the CDR3 is TGTGCCAGCAGCCAAGATGCCCAAACTAGCGGGAGGTGGAATGAGCAGTTCTTC.

The gene calls are TRBV5-1 and TRBJ2-1; D is undetermined. CDR1 is SGHRS, CDR2 YFSETQ, per germline. CDR3 length: 14 residues. Between the trimmed V and J ends, which lost 6 bases and 0 bases, there was a span of 10 bases. For the CDR3, the DNA is TGCGCCAGCACTTTCAGCAGCTCCTACAATGAGCAGTTCTTC. Protein sequence: CASTFSSSYNEQFF.

This clonotype showed up many times. The J gene is TRBJ1-1, the V gene TRBV20-1, with 12 bases identical to TRBD1. With 6 bases clipped from V and 5 bases from J, the junction kept 10 bases outside the gene matches. This CDR3 spans 15 amino acids. Germline lookup yields CDR1 DFQATT and CDR2 SNEGSKA (reference sequence). The CDR3 nucleotides read TGCAGTGCGCGGGACAGGGGGCGAGGGAGAACTGAAGCTTTCTTT. Its protein is CSARDRGRGRTEAFF.

This clonotype has ten or more counts. The chain links TRBV20-1 to TRBJ2-1; the match to TRBD2 covers 7 bases. The V gene's germline CDR1 is DFQATT and CDR2 SNEGSKA (reference sequence). The CDR3 is made up of 16 amino acids. Trimming cost V 6 bases and J 4 bases; bases outside gene matches: 15. Here the CDR3 DNA reads TGCAGTGCCCGCCTGCGCAGAAGCGGGGAATACAATGAGCAGTTCTTC. Its protein product is CSARLRRSGEYNEQFF.

The chain uses TRBV7-9 and TRBJ1-4; possibly TRBD1 for D (5 bases). The V and J ends lost 4 bases and 0 bases respectively, with 6 bases between them. CDR1 is SEHNR and CDR2 is FQNEAQ in the germline V gene (reference sequence). This CDR3 is built from 14 residues. This chain's CDR3 is CASSSRATNEKLFF. The CDR3 DNA is TGTGCCAGCAGCTCCAGGGCAACTAATGAAAAACTGTTTTTT.

In its sample, this clonotype was seen a few times. The J gene is TRBJ2-7, the V gene TRBV18; the D gene is possibly TRBD1 (6 bases). The CDR3 is 13 amino acids. V was pared by 7 bases and J by 5 bases, with 15 bases between. CDR1 and CDR2 from the germline V gene are KGHSH and LQKENI. DNA for the CDR3: TGTGCCAGCTTCAAGGGACATGGGGACGAGCAGTACTTC. Its translation: CASFKGHGDEQYF.